The T cell receptor (beta chain) under discussion was sequenced for a study of PD-1 blockade in classical Hodgkin lymphoma. Study-level background: Nivolumab dosing for patients was 3 mg/kg, administered intravenously every 2 weeks. Study-wide results and limits: Baseline TCR diversity was reportedly lower in newly diagnosed patients than in healthy donors. It was reported as lower still in relapsed/refractory patients.

With respect to this clone: What it binds is unknown.

All patients experienced relapse after autologous stem cell transplantation, and brentuximab vedotin exposure was variable. Sequencing used immunoSEQ multiplex PCR; TCRdb keeps in-frame clones, though not all of them. The sample carries over 25,000 clones, 86% recorded once. The source of this sequence is a human donor with classical Hodgkin lymphoma. The material sequenced was peripheral blood mononuclear cells (PBMCs), taken at baseline.

The CDR3, as DNA: TGTGCCTCTCACAAACAGGTAATTCATCAGCCCCAGCATTTT. It encodes CASHKQVIHQPQHF. This chain connects TRBV6-5 to TRBJ1-5; maybe TRBD1 (5 bases). Deletions cut 11 bases from V and 5 bases from J, with 19 bases between. CDR1 and CDR2 from the germline V gene are MNHEY and SVGAGI. The CDR3 has 14 residues.